The rows below give T cell receptor beta chains drawn from one sample of a study of blood T cell repertoires in COVID-19. This table comes from immunoSEQ multiplex PCR, and its TCRdb copy is limited to in-frame clones, with some not included. The repertoire holds 150,000 or so clones, with 75% to 90% as singletons. Sequencing was done on a sample of PBMCs or T cells enriched from blood (not recorded which). The receptors derive from a man aged 45-65 years who had recovered from COVID-19. Both conserved end residues are part of each CDR3. Each record gives: CDR3 length, D gene, clone size, V gene, J gene, CDR3 DNA, CDR3 protein. The D gene is left open where the match is weak. The listing skips clone size in some rows; elsewhere it reads once, few, many or a size class.

len: 14
d_gene: TRBD1
abundance: -
v_gene: TRBV2
j_gene: TRBJ1-1
CDR3nt: TGTGCCAGCAGGACAGGGAACTTGAACACTGAAGCTTTCTTT
CDR3aa: CASRTGNLNTEAFF

len: 15
d_gene: -
abundance: few
v_gene: TRBV27
j_gene: TRBJ1-2
CDR3nt: TGTGCCAGCAGTTTATCGGGGGGATTTGGGGGTGGCTACACCTTC
CDR3aa: CASSLSGGFGGGYTF

len: 16
d_gene: -
abundance: few
v_gene: TRBV7-2
j_gene: TRBJ2-5
CDR3nt: TGTGCCAGCAGCCCGACGCGGGCTCGAGTAACCGAGACCCAGTACTTC
CDR3aa: CASSPTRARVTETQYF

len: 15
d_gene: -
abundance: -
v_gene: TRBV24-1
j_gene: TRBJ2-1
CDR3nt: TGTGCCACCAGTGACCCGACAGGCTTGAGCGGTGAGCAGTTCTTC
CDR3aa: CATSDPTGLSGEQFF

len: 13
d_gene: TRBD1
abundance: -
v_gene: TRBV6-5
j_gene: TRBJ1-2
CDR3nt: TGTGCCAGCAGGACCTGGACAGGGTACGGCTACACCTTC
CDR3aa: CASRTWTGYGYTF

len: 13
d_gene: -
abundance: -
v_gene: TRBV6-5
j_gene: TRBJ1-3
CDR3nt: TGTGCCAGCAGCACAGGGTTTCGAAACACCATATATTTT
CDR3aa: CASSTGFRNTIYF

len: 16
d_gene: -
abundance: -
v_gene: TRBV6-5
j_gene: TRBJ2-5
CDR3nt: TGTGCCAGCAGTTACATGGGGCTCGGTGGAAAAGAGACCCAGTACTTC
CDR3aa: CASSYMGLGGKETQYF

len: 13
d_gene: TRBD1
abundance: -
v_gene: TRBV10-3
j_gene: TRBJ1-1
CDR3nt: TGTGCCATCAGGGGGACAGGGGACACTGAAGCTTTCTTT
CDR3aa: CAIRGTGDTEAFF

len: 19
d_gene: TRBD1
abundance: -
v_gene: TRBV28
j_gene: TRBJ1-3
CDR3nt: TGTGCCAGCAGTTTCCCTTACCCCTCGCGGACAGGGCCCGGAAACACCATATATTTT
CDR3aa: CASSFPYPSRTGPGNTIYF

len: 14
d_gene: -
abundance: -
v_gene: TRBV6-1
j_gene: TRBJ2-4
CDR3nt: TGTGCCAGCAGTGAGGCCAGAGCCAAAAACATTCAGTACTTC
CDR3aa: CASSEARAKNIQYF

len: 15
d_gene: TRBD2
abundance: -
v_gene: TRBV4-3
j_gene: TRBJ2-1
CDR3nt: TGCGCCAGCAGCCAAACCTGGACTAGCGGCGATGAGCAGTTCTTC
CDR3aa: CASSQTWTSGDEQFF

len: 18
d_gene: TRBD1
abundance: -
v_gene: TRBV3-1/TRBV3-2
j_gene: TRBJ1-1
CDR3nt: TGTGCCAGCAGCCAACCGGTCCCGGGACAGGGTCGGGGCACTGAAGCTTTCTTT
CDR3aa: CASSQPVPGQGRGTEAFF

len: 14
d_gene: -
abundance: once
v_gene: TRBV7-9
j_gene: TRBJ1-1
CDR3nt: TGTGCCAGCAGCTCAAGGGCCAAGGGGACTGAAGCTTTCTTT
CDR3aa: CASSSRAKGTEAFF

len: 13
d_gene: -
abundance: -
v_gene: TRBV5-4
j_gene: TRBJ1-1
CDR3nt: TGTGCCGGGCAAGGGACAATGAACACTGAAGCTTTCTTT
CDR3aa: CAGQGTMNTEAFF

len: 15
d_gene: -
abundance: -
v_gene: TRBV4-1
j_gene: TRBJ2-5
CDR3nt: TGCGCCAGCAGCCGCCTACTAGCTTACCAAGAGACCCAGTACTTC
CDR3aa: CASSRLLAYQETQYF

len: 14
d_gene: -
abundance: -
v_gene: TRBV27
j_gene: TRBJ1-6
CDR3nt: TGTGCCACCCGCGGGGGGGGGAAAAATTCACCCCTCCACTTT
CDR3aa: CATRGGGKNSPLHF

len: 12
d_gene: -
abundance: once
v_gene: TRBV6-5
j_gene: TRBJ1-6
CDR3nt: TGTGCCAGCAGTTACGGGGCAGGGCCCCTCCACTTT
CDR3aa: CASSYGAGPLHF

len: 24
d_gene: -
abundance: -
v_gene: TRBV21-1
j_gene: TRBJ2-3
CDR3nt: TGTGCCAGCAGCAACTCGACGATCTGGAGACTAGCGGGAGGGCCAAGGACAAGCACAGATACGCAGTATTTT
CDR3aa: CASSNSTIWRLAGGPRTSTDTQYF

len: 14
d_gene: -
abundance: -
v_gene: TRBV20-1
j_gene: TRBJ1-1
CDR3nt: TGCAGTGCTAGTTTTGCCAGGGTGAACACTGAAGCTTTCTTT
CDR3aa: CSASFARVNTEAFF

len: 15
d_gene: TRBD1
abundance: -
v_gene: TRBV2
j_gene: TRBJ2-7
CDR3nt: TGTGCCAGCATTCGGGACAGGGAAGTATCCTACGAGCAGTACTTC
CDR3aa: CASIRDREVSYEQYF

len: 17
d_gene: -
abundance: -
v_gene: TRBV18
j_gene: TRBJ1-5
CDR3nt: TGTGCCAGCTCACCGGGAGCTGGAAACAGGGCCTATCAGCCCCAGCATTTT
CDR3aa: CASSPGAGNRAYQPQHF

len: 16
d_gene: TRBD1
abundance: once
v_gene: TRBV7-3
j_gene: TRBJ2-2
CDR3nt: TGTGCCAGCAGCTTGCAGGGGGCGCTTCAGTTCGGGGAGCTGTTTTTT
CDR3aa: CASSLQGALQFGELFF

len: 14
d_gene: -
abundance: few
v_gene: TRBV3-1/TRBV3-2
j_gene: TRBJ2-1
CDR3nt: TGTGCCAGCAGCCAACGAGGAACCACAAATGAGCAGTTCTTC
CDR3aa: CASSQRGTTNEQFF

len: 16
d_gene: TRBD1
abundance: -
v_gene: TRBV5-4
j_gene: TRBJ1-4
CDR3nt: TGTGCCAGCAGCTTACAGGGGGCTCTCACTAATGAAAAACTGTTTTTT
CDR3aa: CASSLQGALTNEKLFF

len: 14
d_gene: -
abundance: -
v_gene: TRBV10-3
j_gene: TRBJ2-5
CDR3nt: TGTGCCATCAGTGAGCAGGGTGAGAGGCAGACCCAGTACTTC
CDR3aa: CAISEQGERQTQYF

len: 15
d_gene: TRBD2
abundance: few
v_gene: TRBV7-6
j_gene: TRBJ2-1
CDR3nt: TGTGCCAGCAGCTTCGCTAGCGGTTCCTACAATGAGCAGTTCTTC
CDR3aa: CASSFASGSYNEQFF

len: 18
d_gene: -
abundance: -
v_gene: TRBV15
j_gene: TRBJ2-2
CDR3nt: TGTGCCACCAGCAGTCCCTCCGGGGGGACAGGCTCCACCGGGGAGCTGTTTTTT
CDR3aa: CATSSPSGGTGSTGELFF

len: 15
d_gene: TRBD1
abundance: -
v_gene: TRBV7-8
j_gene: TRBJ1-1
CDR3nt: TGTGCCAGCAGCTGGGACAGGGGGATGAACACTGAAGCTTTCTTT
CDR3aa: CASSWDRGMNTEAFF

len: 14
d_gene: TRBD1
abundance: -
v_gene: TRBV28
j_gene: TRBJ2-7
CDR3nt: TGTGCCAGCAGTTTAGGGACAGAGGCCTACGAGCAGTACTTC
CDR3aa: CASSLGTEAYEQYF

len: 14
d_gene: TRBD2
abundance: -
v_gene: TRBV18
j_gene: TRBJ2-3
CDR3nt: TGTGCCAGCTCACCTGGACTAGCCTCCGATACGCAGTATTTT
CDR3aa: CASSPGLASDTQYF

len: 14
d_gene: TRBD1
abundance: -
v_gene: TRBV28
j_gene: TRBJ2-5
CDR3nt: TGTGCCAGCAGTTTAGTCCTCCGACAGGGGGCCCAGTACTTC
CDR3aa: CASSLVLRQGAQYF

len: 17
d_gene: TRBD2
abundance: -
v_gene: TRBV10-2
j_gene: TRBJ2-1
CDR3nt: TGCGCCAGCGGTAAGGGTAGCGGGGGTAGCTCCTACAATGAGCAGTTCTTC
CDR3aa: CASGKGSGGSSYNEQFF

len: 14
d_gene: TRBD1
abundance: -
v_gene: TRBV7-8
j_gene: TRBJ1-5
CDR3nt: TGTGCCAGCAGCTCGCGGACAGGGGATCAGCCCCAGCATTTT
CDR3aa: CASSSRTGDQPQHF

len: 13
d_gene: -
abundance: few
v_gene: TRBV19
j_gene: TRBJ1-1
CDR3nt: TGTGCCAGTAGTATTTCGGTTAACACTGAAGCTTTCTTT
CDR3aa: CASSISVNTEAFF

len: 14
d_gene: -
abundance: few
v_gene: TRBV3-1/TRBV3-2
j_gene: TRBJ2-7
CDR3nt: TGTGCCAGCAGCCTCCGGGACATCTCCTACGAGCAGTACTTC
CDR3aa: CASSLRDISYEQYF

len: 16
d_gene: TRBD1
abundance: -
v_gene: TRBV4-1
j_gene: TRBJ2-7
CDR3nt: TGCGCCAGCAGCCCCCGGACAGGGACAGAGGGCTACGAGCAGTACTTC
CDR3aa: CASSPRTGTEGYEQYF

len: 15
d_gene: -
abundance: -
v_gene: TRBV5-1
j_gene: TRBJ1-1
CDR3nt: TGCGCCAGCAGCTATGATACCCGGACTCCTAAGGAAGCTTTCTTT
CDR3aa: CASSYDTRTPKEAFF

len: 14
d_gene: -
abundance: -
v_gene: TRBV3-1/TRBV3-2
j_gene: TRBJ1-1
CDR3nt: TGTGCCAGCAGCCAGAAAGGAGGGGCCCCTGAAGCTTTCTTT
CDR3aa: CASSQKGGAPEAFF

len: 15
d_gene: -
abundance: -
v_gene: TRBV24-1
j_gene: TRBJ1-3
CDR3nt: TGTGCCACCAGTGACCCGACACGTACTGGAAACACCATATATTTT
CDR3aa: CATSDPTRTGNTIYF

len: 15
d_gene: -
abundance: -
v_gene: TRBV5-6
j_gene: TRBJ1-5
CDR3nt: TGTGCCAGCAGCTTGTCAGGGGCCCCCAATCAGCCCCAGCATTTT
CDR3aa: CASSLSGAPNQPQHF

len: 14
d_gene: -
abundance: -
v_gene: TRBV28
j_gene: TRBJ1-2
CDR3nt: TGTGCCAGCTTCGGGAAGGGCTTTTTCTATGGCTACACCTTC
CDR3aa: CASFGKGFFYGYTF